This TCR beta chain was observed in a study of blood T cell repertoires in COVID-19. Whole-study context: Researchers got acute and convalescent COVID-19 samples from the United States, Italy and Spain. Sample material is recorded as cDNA or gDNA derived from T cells, B-cell-depleted T cells, or PBMCs.

Authors' processing steps: Quantification of nucleated cells was approximated via reference gene primer amplification. The repertoire was sequenced with immunoSEQ multiplex PCR; TCRdb's copy has only in-frame clones and lacks some. D and trimming were read from the DNA, whereas the V and J calls and clone size are those reported in that table. The sample lists approximately 90,000 clones; around 80% were seen once. Germline V lookup: CDR1 MDHEN, CDR2 SYDVKM. Between the trimmed V and J ends, which lost 8 bases and 0 bases, there was a span of 13 bases. The length of the CDR3 is 15 residues. Sequenced: peripheral blood. This clonotype was sampled from a human donor in a cohort sampled during active COVID-19. The rearrangement joins TRBV28 to TRBJ1-4; D remains unclear. The CDR3 sequence is CASSVTVATNEKLFF. The CDR3 DNA reads as TGTGCCAGCTCCGTGACTGTTGCAACTAATGAAAAACTGTTTTTT.